This T cell receptor (beta chain) was documented in a study of post-analysis software for immune sequencing data. Across the whole study: Disease courses included relapsing-remitting, secondary progressive and progressive-relapsing multiple sclerosis.

This clonotype has a single count. Its specificity is unknown. The TCR beta cDNA libraries contained unique molecular identifiers. Input populations of 1 to 10 million T cells gave rise to approximately 500,000 cDNA molecules. One entry per CDR3 protein results from TCRdb running MiXCR on the PCR reads. The data show 820,000 or so distinct CDR3 sequences, roughly 50% seen once. The CDR3 extends over 14 amino acids. With 5 bases clipped from V and 3 bases from J, the junction kept 4 bases outside the gene matches. Germline CDR1 ENHRY, CDR2 SYGVKD. Study results and limitations: Compared with controls, patients had more of about 5 TRBV segments, including TRBV5-6, TRBV5-1 and TRBV20-1. When compared against controls, multiple sclerosis patients showed significantly lower normalized Chao1 diversity.

The chain joins TRBV10-3 to TRBJ2-3; 8 positions match TRBD2. The sample consisted of blood. This receptor was identified in a girl aged 5-17 years with multiple sclerosis. The CDR3 DNA is TGTGCCATCAGTTCGGGACTAGAGACAGATACGCAGTATTTT. Translating gives CAISSGLETDTQYF.